The clone carrying this T cell receptor (beta chain) came up many times. The target antigen is unknown. The cDNA 3' end received a ligated oligonucleotide with a UMI. First-round PCR used 4 to 5 cycles and beta primers RC1.1 and RC1.2 covering TRBC1 and TRBC2. TCRdb called the UMI-ligation and nested PCR reads again in MiXCR, with one record for every CDR3 protein. The profile covers about 32,000 distinct CDR3 sequences, with about 7.3% appearing a single time and approximately 14% taken by the ten largest. This record belongs to a study of quantifying T cell responses using KT2 cells. Overall study: Reverse transcription used primers in the TCR alpha and beta constant regions. The T4 ligation step was estimated to exceed 8% efficiency under optimum conditions. A predetermined fluorescence threshold ended the second PCR, run as a qPCR.

Trimming removed 6 bases at V and 0 bases at J, with 10 bases between. From germline, CDR1 is MRHNA and CDR2 SNTAGT. The CDR3 is 14 amino acids. Known numbers of the T cell clone KT2 were added to PBMC. Findings and caveats of the study: The number of KT2 alpha and beta sequences was a linear function of input KT2 cells.

The sample was PBMCs spiked with cells of the T cell clone KT2. V usage is TRBV6-4 and J usage is TRBJ2-3; a weak D match, TRBD2 (6 bases). The receptor was isolated from a human donor. This chain's CDR3 is CASRAGGSTDTQYF. The CDR3 DNA sequence: TGTGCCAGCAGAGCCGGGGGAAGCACAGATACGCAGTATTTT.